This T cell receptor (beta chain) is drawn from a study of T cells in Graves' hyperthyroidism and ophthalmopathy. The V gene lost 4 bases and the J gene lost 3 bases, with 19 bases spanning the gap. The CDR3 extends over 16 amino acids. Germline V gene data show CDR1 as LGHNA and CDR2 as YSLEER. RNA transcripts yielded amplified TCR beta CDR3 regions. HTBI primers were employed in a first-round RT-PCR of the TCR CDR3. MiXCR was run by TCRdb on the multiplex PCR reads, yielding one entry per CDR3 protein. The sample consists of roughly 100,000 distinct CDR3 sequences, approximately 56% of them appearing once. This clonotype has a count of ten or more.

Specimen: blood. This sequence was found in a woman between 40 and 55 years old with Graves' hyperthyroidism. The chain joins TRBV4-3 to TRBJ2-7; D possibly corresponds to TRBD2 (6 bases). CDR3 amino acids: CASSPSGGVGLYEQYF. CDR3 nucleotide sequence: TGCGCCAGCAGCCCGTCCGGGGGAGTTGGTCTCTACGAGCAGTACTTC.